What follows describes a single T cell receptor beta chain. What it binds is not known. The method was immunoSEQ multiplex PCR; TCRdb's version includes in-frame clones alone and lacks a portion of them. This repertoire shows about 1.5 million clones, 95% to 97% found once; its top ten account for approximately 1.1%. This sample stems from a study of shared clonotypes between healthy human individuals. Whole-study findings and limits: The low donor count limited represented genetic and exposure-history diversity. Approximately 5.1% was the fraction of naive CD4 clonotypes found shared across a few donors.

Subsets obtained from CD4+ cells comprised CD45RA+ naive and CD45RA-negative memory cells. Germline-derived CDR1 and CDR2 are MDHEN and SYDVKM. J gave up 2 bases and V 3 bases, and 1 base lay outside the gene matches. CDR3 length: 16 residues. The receptor was derived from a man aged 25 to 45 in good health. The V call is TRBV28, the J call TRBJ2-6, with TRBD1 matching over 10 bases. The source material was naive CD4+ T cells sorted from blood. Regarding subset: CD45RA+ positively selected. The CDR3 spells CASSLTGGAGANVLTF. The CDR3 nucleotides read TGTGCCAGCAGTTTGACAGGGGGCGCTGGGGCCAACGTCCTGACTTTC.